This section outlines one TCR beta chain sequence together with its context. The antigen is not known. Trimming took 5 bases from V and 4 from J; bases not matched to a gene: 9. Per the germline V gene, CDR1 is SGHVS and CDR2 is FQNEAQ. This CDR3 is built from 15 residues. This entry comes from a study of cytomegalovirus exposure and HLA in healthy donors. Study-level results: Both high specificity and high sensitivity reportedly marked the classifier's diagnosis of cytomegalovirus status.

PCR used 60 Vbeta primers and 13 Jbeta primers. This table comes from immunoSEQ multiplex PCR, and its TCRdb copy is limited to in-frame clones, with some not included. The data contain some 76,000 clones, approximately 84% of them singletons. The chain combines TRBV7-8 with TRBJ1-1, with TRBD1 identical over 8 bases. The TCR comes from a woman aged 50 to 60 in good health and CMV-seronegative. The specimen sequenced was PBMCs. CDR3 sequence reads: CASSPRQGRFTEAFF. The CDR3 DNA sequence: TGTGCCAGCAGCCCCAGACAGGGGCGGTTCACTGAAGCTTTCTTT.